This TCR beta chain stems from a study of Ad26.COV2.S vaccination and SARS-CoV-2 variants. Study as a whole: Donor was in the COV1001 Ad26.COV2.S trial arm. Whole-study findings and limits: Spike-specific TCR breadth ran higher among vaccine recipients than placebo recipients. Spike-specific responses of CD8+ and CD4+ T cells were reported to display substantial breadth after vaccination. Assessments of TCR breadth and depth may have underestimated the total T cell responses.

Stated treatment: some 19 received Ad26.COV2.S at low or high dose, single or two shots; about 5 received placebo; per-sample allocation not given. Following the first vaccine or placebo injection, samples were taken on day 63. With 5 bases clipped from V and 0 bases from J, the junction kept 6 bases outside the gene matches. This CDR3 contains 16 residues. Germline V lookup: CDR1 MDHEN, CDR2 SYDVKM. Comment on this clone: The target antigen is unknown.

The protocol was immunoSEQ multiplex PCR, while the TCRdb copy is restricted to in-frame clones and leaves out a portion. Counted here are around 300,000 clones, around 89% occurring once; the ten biggest clones make up about 5%. The material sequenced was peripheral blood, taken in a trial of Ad26.COV2.S vaccine versus placebo. This receptor was identified in a person between 18 and 65 years old who received the Ad26.COV2.S COVID-19 vaccine or a placebo. V and J are TRBV28 and TRBJ2-5; 10 bases map to TRBD1. The CDR3 nucleotides read TGTGCCAGCAGTCCCCTGGGGACAGGGGACCAAGAGACCCAGTACTTC. It yields the protein CASSPLGTGDQETQYF. The whole variable domain, filled in from reference TRBV28 and TRBJ2-5, reads DVKVTQSSRYLVKRTGEKVFLECVQDMDHENMFWYRQDPGLGLRLIYFSYDVKMKEKGDIPEGYSVSREKKERFSLILESASTNQTSMYLCASSPLGTGDQETQYFGPGTRLLVL.